Listed here is a single T cell receptor (beta chain). Antigen specificity is unknown. The J segment lost 1 base and the V segment lost 5 bases, leaving 2 bases of the junction unmatched. CDR1 GTSNPN and CDR2 SVGIG come from the germline V gene (reference sequence). The CDR3 consists of 13 residues. A multiplex PCR was run with 60 Vbeta primers and 13 Jbeta primers. This table comes from immunoSEQ multiplex PCR, and its TCRdb copy is limited to in-frame clones, with some not included. Among over 100,000 clones listed, around 61% were seen once. This sample is part of a study of cytomegalovirus exposure and HLA in healthy donors. Study-level results: Researchers reportedly found TCR beta sequences accurately predicted most subjects' HLA-A and HLA-B alleles.

V gene TRBV30 combines with J gene TRBJ2-4, with 7 bases identical to TRBD1. Input material: PBMCs. The TCR was taken from a woman aged 25-40 years in good health and CMV-seronegative. CDR3 in amino acids: CAWGGQAKNIQYF. The DNA of the CDR3 is TGTGCCTGGGGGGGACAGGCCAAAAACATTCAGTACTTC.